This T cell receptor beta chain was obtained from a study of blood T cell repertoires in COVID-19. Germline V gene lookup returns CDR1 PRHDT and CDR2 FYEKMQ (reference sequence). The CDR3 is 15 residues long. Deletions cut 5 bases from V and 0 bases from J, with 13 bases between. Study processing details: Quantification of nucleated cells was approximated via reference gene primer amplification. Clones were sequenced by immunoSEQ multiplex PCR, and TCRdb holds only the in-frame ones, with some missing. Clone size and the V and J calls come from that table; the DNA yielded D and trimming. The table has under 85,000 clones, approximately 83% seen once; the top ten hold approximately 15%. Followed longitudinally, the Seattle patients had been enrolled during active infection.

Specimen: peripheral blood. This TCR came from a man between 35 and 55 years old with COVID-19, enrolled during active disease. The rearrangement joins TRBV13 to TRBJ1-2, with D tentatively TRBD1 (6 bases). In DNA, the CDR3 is TGTGCCAGCAGCCTCGCGGGGGCCTCTAACTATGGCTACACCTTC. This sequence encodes CASSLAGASNYGYTF.